A selection of T cell receptor beta chains follows, all from one sample in a study of T cell responses to AZD1222 COVID-19 vaccine. The repertoire was sequenced with immunoSEQ multiplex PCR; TCRdb's copy has only in-frame clones and lacks some. The sample lists about 46,000 clones; 80% to 90% were seen once. The source material was peripheral blood, sampled 28 days after the second AZD1222 dose. These receptors all stem from an adult who received the AZD1222 COVID-19 vaccine. CDR3s include the opening cysteine and the closing phenylalanine or tryptophan. A D gene is named only where the DNA matches it firmly.

d_call: -
j_call: TRBJ2-1
v_call: TRBV12-3/TRBV12-4
cdr3_aa: CASRQGGYNEQFF

d_call: TRBD2
j_call: TRBJ2-7
v_call: TRBV3-1/TRBV3-2
cdr3_aa: CASSQDSSGLSEQYF

d_call: -
j_call: TRBJ1-4
v_call: TRBV27
cdr3_aa: CASSDRSSNEKLFF

d_call: -
j_call: TRBJ2-6
v_call: TRBV7-6
cdr3_aa: CASSLVATEAGPEAGANVLTF

d_call: -
j_call: TRBJ1-1
v_call: TRBV19
cdr3_aa: CASSIKVGVWVNTEAFF

d_call: TRBD1
j_call: TRBJ1-3
v_call: TRBV10-2
cdr3_aa: CASSVPPWGATGGSSGNTIYF

d_call: TRBD2
j_call: TRBJ2-3
v_call: TRBV9
cdr3_aa: CASSVRREGDTQYF

d_call: -
j_call: TRBJ2-3
v_call: TRBV19
cdr3_aa: CASSIEASTDTQYF

d_call: TRBD2
j_call: TRBJ2-7
v_call: TRBV5-4
cdr3_aa: CASSRSGTSSTYEQYF

d_call: -
j_call: TRBJ1-6
v_call: TRBV2
cdr3_aa: CAGGTREGSPLHF

d_call: -
j_call: TRBJ2-7
v_call: TRBV5-1
cdr3_aa: CASRPGFSYEQYF

d_call: -
j_call: TRBJ2-7
v_call: TRBV19
cdr3_aa: CASSISLEGTYEQYF

d_call: -
j_call: TRBJ1-5
v_call: TRBV20-1
cdr3_aa: CSASYGTLNQPQHF

d_call: -
j_call: TRBJ2-1
v_call: TRBV5-6
cdr3_aa: CASSPTDVSYNEQFF

d_call: -
j_call: TRBJ2-7
v_call: TRBV7-2
cdr3_aa: CASSLGVNQRYEQYF

d_call: -
j_call: TRBJ2-7
v_call: TRBV7-9
cdr3_aa: CASSLAYGTYEQYF

d_call: -
j_call: TRBJ1-5
v_call: TRBV18
cdr3_aa: CASSPLDRNQPQHF

d_call: -
j_call: TRBJ2-3
v_call: TRBV5-1
cdr3_aa: CASSFRGGSTDTQYF

d_call: TRBD1
j_call: TRBJ2-3
v_call: TRBV5-1
cdr3_aa: CASSLQGSRTDTQYF

d_call: TRBD2
j_call: TRBJ2-3
v_call: TRBV3-1/TRBV3-2
cdr3_aa: CASGRGGREDTQYF

d_call: -
j_call: TRBJ2-1
v_call: TRBV10-3
cdr3_aa: CAISVTGVGYNEQFF

d_call: -
j_call: TRBJ2-2
v_call: TRBV7-2
cdr3_aa: CAVEKGAGELFF

d_call: -
j_call: TRBJ2-3
v_call: TRBV5-1
cdr3_aa: CASRQNPNTDTQYF

d_call: TRBD2
j_call: TRBJ2-7
v_call: TRBV2
cdr3_aa: CASRGGLAGEQYF

d_call: -
j_call: TRBJ1-1
v_call: TRBV6-5
cdr3_aa: CASSLDRLNTEAFF

d_call: -
j_call: TRBJ2-7
v_call: TRBV5-4
cdr3_aa: CASSLSTAYSEQYF

d_call: TRBD2
j_call: TRBJ2-2
v_call: TRBV19
cdr3_aa: CASSILAGGGTGELFF

d_call: -
j_call: TRBJ1-2
v_call: TRBV3-1/TRBV3-2
cdr3_aa: CASSQNPASYGYTF

d_call: -
j_call: TRBJ1-2
v_call: TRBV9
cdr3_aa: CASRKEGGNYGYTF

d_call: TRBD1
j_call: TRBJ2-7
v_call: TRBV19
cdr3_aa: CASSIGTGVSYEQYF

d_call: TRBD1
j_call: TRBJ2-7
v_call: TRBV6-5
cdr3_aa: CASTPRGSRNEQYF

d_call: TRBD2
j_call: TRBJ2-1
v_call: TRBV27
cdr3_aa: CASSLVPGGPNNEQFF

d_call: -
j_call: TRBJ1-2
v_call: TRBV27
cdr3_aa: CASRRGDYGYTF

d_call: -
j_call: TRBJ2-5
v_call: TRBV4-1
cdr3_aa: CASSQAYPGLETQYF

d_call: TRBD1
j_call: TRBJ2-2
v_call: TRBV6-2/TRBV6-3
cdr3_aa: CASSYPSGQGHTGELFF

d_call: -
j_call: TRBJ2-7
v_call: TRBV6-2/TRBV6-3
cdr3_aa: CASSYTDEQYF

d_call: TRBD1
j_call: TRBJ2-7
v_call: TRBV30
cdr3_aa: CAWRRRDRAYEQYF

d_call: -
j_call: TRBJ2-1
v_call: TRBV5-4
cdr3_aa: CASSLVTGEQFF

d_call: -
j_call: TRBJ2-6
v_call: TRBV9
cdr3_aa: CASSGGAGANVLTF

d_call: -
j_call: TRBJ2-4
v_call: TRBV19
cdr3_aa: CASSIGGGDLVKNIQYF

d_call: TRBD1
j_call: TRBJ1-2
v_call: TRBV4-1
cdr3_aa: CASSPGTGVGYTF

d_call: -
j_call: TRBJ2-3
v_call: TRBV6-5
cdr3_aa: CASSRSRSTDTQYF

d_call: -
j_call: TRBJ1-2
v_call: TRBV15
cdr3_aa: CATSSGANYGYTF

d_call: -
j_call: TRBJ2-5
v_call: TRBV9
cdr3_aa: CASSPWSTKETQYF

d_call: -
j_call: TRBJ2-7
v_call: TRBV27
cdr3_aa: CASSLQTGSYEQYF

d_call: -
j_call: TRBJ1-1
v_call: TRBV29-1
cdr3_aa: CSVFPYSRPEAFF

d_call: -
j_call: TRBJ2-2
v_call: TRBV7-2
cdr3_aa: CASSLEVNRELFF

d_call: TRBD1
j_call: TRBJ2-1
v_call: TRBV11-3
cdr3_aa: CASSSIGTGGNNEQFF

d_call: TRBD2
j_call: TRBJ2-5
v_call: TRBV28
cdr3_aa: CASSIAGSGEETQYF

d_call: TRBD2
j_call: TRBJ2-7
v_call: TRBV5-8
cdr3_aa: CASSFLAGGVYEQYF